This T cell receptor beta chain was profiled in a study of shared clonotypes between healthy human individuals. Clones were sequenced by immunoSEQ multiplex PCR, and TCRdb holds only the in-frame ones, with some missing. The data contain roughly 530,000 clones, 96% of them seen just once; the ten biggest clones take up 0.06%. V shed 5 bases and J 3 bases; nucleotides not matched to a gene: 7. The CDR3 has 16 amino acids. CDR1 and CDR2 from the germline V gene are SNHLY and FYNNEI. The origin of this receptor is a woman aged 25 to 45 in good health. The specimen was naive CD4+ T cells sorted from blood. The subset denotes: CD45RA+ positively selected. The chain couples TRBV2 to TRBJ2-1; 10 bases line up with TRBD2. CDR3 DNA: TGTGCCAGCAGTTTTTATGGACTAGCGGACTACAATGAGCAGTTCTTC. Protein: CASSFYGLADYNEQFF.